These 5 T cell receptor beta chains came from one sample sequenced in a study of blood T cell repertoires in COVID-19. TCRdb's table, derived via immunoSEQ multiplex PCR, lists solely in-frame clones and lacks some. This sample has fewer than 70,000 clones, with over 75% found just once. Source material: peripheral blood. These receptors came from a man aged 50 or older with active COVID-19.

As to this clone: Other DNA variants within this sample encode the same CDR3. V usage is TRBV6-2 or TRBV6-3 and J usage is TRBJ2-2, with 7 positions matching TRBD1. The V segment lost 6 bases and the J segment 0 bases; nucleotides outside the gene matches: 7. The length of the CDR3 is 16 residues. Germline CDR1 MNHEY, CDR2 SVGEGT. The chain's CDR3 is CASSLQGPANTGELFF. CDR3 DNA sequence: TGTGCCAGCAGCCTACAGGGGCCAGCGAACACCGGGGAGCTGTTTTTT.

The J gene is TRBJ2-3, the V gene TRBV5-1, with 11 bases matching TRBD2. In germline, CDR1 is SGHRS, CDR2 YFSETQ. V lost 4 bases to trimming and J lost 3 bases; unmatched junction nucleotides: 7. The CDR3 has 16 amino acids. CDR3 region: CASSDQGLAETDTQYF. For the CDR3, the DNA is TGCGCCAGCAGCGATCAGGGACTAGCGGAGACAGATACGCAGTATTTT. The full variable domain, in which reference TRBV5-1 and TRBJ2-3 provide the parts outside the CDR3, is KAGVTQTPRYLIKTRGQQVTLSCSPISGHRSVSWYQQTPGQGLQFLFEYFSETQRNKGNFPGRFSGRQFSNSRSEMNVSTLELGDSALYLCASSDQGLAETDTQYFGPGTRLTVL.

This sequence joins TRBV11-3 and TRBJ2-1, with 7 bases identical to TRBD2. CDR1 and CDR2 (germline): SGHNT, YENEEA. CDR3 length: 16 amino acids. Trimming removed 6 bases from V and 0 bases from J; junction bases left unmatched: 8. The CDR3 reads CASSSGGGPSYNEQFF. The DNA for the CDR3 is TGTGCCAGCAGTTCCGGGGGAGGGCCCTCCTACAATGAGCAGTTCTTC.

The chain has TRBV7-9 and TRBJ1-3, with D maybe TRBD1 (6 bases). The V and J ends lost 5 bases and 4 bases respectively, with 12 bases between them. From germline, CDR1 is SEHNR and CDR2 FQNEAQ (reference sequence). The CDR3 consists of 14 residues. CDR3 bases: TGTGCCAGCAGCGATAGGACAGCAGGAAACACCATATATTTT. This translates into CASSDRTAGNTIYF. Drawing the rest from reference TRBV7-9 and TRBJ1-3, the complete variable domain is DTGVSQNPRHKITKRGQNVTFRCDPISEHNRLYWYRQTLGQGPEFLTYFQNEAQLEKSRLLSDRFSAERPKGSFSTLEIQRTEQGDSAMYLCASSDRTAGNTIYFGEGSWLTVV.

This clone is medium-sized within its sample. The rearrangement joins TRBV4-2 to TRBJ2-7, with 9 bases fitting TRBD1. This CDR3 region has 16 residues. The germline V gene has CDR1 LGHNA and CDR2 YNFKEQ. V shed 4 bases, J shed 5 bases, and the junction held 12 bases outside the gene matches. CDR3 in amino acids: CASSPDEGTGSNEQYF. The CDR3, as DNA: TGTGCCAGCAGCCCAGATGAGGGGACAGGGTCTAACGAGCAGTACTTC.